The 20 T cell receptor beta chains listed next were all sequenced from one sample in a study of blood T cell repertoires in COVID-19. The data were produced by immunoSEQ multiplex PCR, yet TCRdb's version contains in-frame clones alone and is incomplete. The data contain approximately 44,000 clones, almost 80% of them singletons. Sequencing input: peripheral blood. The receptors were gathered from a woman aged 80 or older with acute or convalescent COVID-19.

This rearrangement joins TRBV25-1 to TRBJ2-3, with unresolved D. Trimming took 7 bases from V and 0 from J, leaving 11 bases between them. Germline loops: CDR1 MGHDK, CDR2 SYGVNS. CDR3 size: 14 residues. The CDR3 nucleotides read TGTGCCAGCAAGCGTTCCCTCAGCACAGATACGCAGTATTTT. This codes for CASKRSLSTDTQYF. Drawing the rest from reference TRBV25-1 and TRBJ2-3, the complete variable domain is EADIYQTPRYLVIGTGKKITLECSQTMGHDKMYWYQQDPGMELHLIHYSYGVNSTEKGDLSSESTVSRIRTEHFPLTLESARPSHTSQYLCASKRSLSTDTQYFGPGTRLTVL.

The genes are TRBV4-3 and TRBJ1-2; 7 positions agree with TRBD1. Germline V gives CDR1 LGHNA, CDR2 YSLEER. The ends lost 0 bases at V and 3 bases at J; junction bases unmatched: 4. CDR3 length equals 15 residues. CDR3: CASSQEGQAHYGYTF. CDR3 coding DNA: TGCGCCAGCAGCCAAGAAGGACAGGCCCACTATGGCTACACCTTC.

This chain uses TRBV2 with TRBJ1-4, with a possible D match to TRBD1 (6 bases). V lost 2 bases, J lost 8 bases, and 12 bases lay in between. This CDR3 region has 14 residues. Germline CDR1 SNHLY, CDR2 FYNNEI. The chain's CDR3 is CASSESLQGEKLFF. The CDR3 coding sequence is TGTGCCAGCAGTGAATCCCTACAGGGAGAAAAACTGTTTTTT. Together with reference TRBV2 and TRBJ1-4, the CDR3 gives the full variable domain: EPEVTQTPSHQVTQMGQEVILRCVPISNHLYFYWYRQILGQKVEFLVSFYNNEISEKSEIFDDQFSVERPDGSNFTLKIRSTKLEDSAMYFCASSESLQGEKLFFGSGTQLSVL.

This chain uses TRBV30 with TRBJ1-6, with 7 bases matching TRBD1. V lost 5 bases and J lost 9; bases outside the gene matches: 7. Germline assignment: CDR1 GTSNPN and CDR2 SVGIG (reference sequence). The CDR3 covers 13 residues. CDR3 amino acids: CAWDNRGFSPLHF. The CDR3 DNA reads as TGTGCCTGGGATAACAGGGGCTTTTCACCCCTCCACTTT.

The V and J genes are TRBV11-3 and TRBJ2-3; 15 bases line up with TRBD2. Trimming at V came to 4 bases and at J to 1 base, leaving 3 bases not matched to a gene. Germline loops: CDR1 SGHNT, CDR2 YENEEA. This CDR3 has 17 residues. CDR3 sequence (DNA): TGTGCCAGCAGCTACGGACTAGCGGGAGGGGGCACAGATACGCAGTATTTT. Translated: CASSYGLAGGGTDTQYF.

As DNA, the CDR3 is TGCGCCAGCAGCCAAGTTGAGAGGACTGAAGCTTTCTTT. Amino acid sequence: CASSQVERTEAFF. The rearrangement links TRBV4-1 to TRBJ1-1; D is unresolved. Per the germline V gene, CDR1 is MGHRA and CDR2 is YSYEKL. The germline V and J ends were trimmed by 1 base and 5 bases, with 8 bases remaining between them. This CDR3 is built from 13 residues.

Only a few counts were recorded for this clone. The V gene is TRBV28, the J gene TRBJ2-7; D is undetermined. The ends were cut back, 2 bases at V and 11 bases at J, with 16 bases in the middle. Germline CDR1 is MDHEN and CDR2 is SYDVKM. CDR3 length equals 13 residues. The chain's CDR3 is CASSLGRASQEYF. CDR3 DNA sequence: TGTGCCAGCAGTTTAGGGCGAGCCTCCCAGGAGTACTTC.

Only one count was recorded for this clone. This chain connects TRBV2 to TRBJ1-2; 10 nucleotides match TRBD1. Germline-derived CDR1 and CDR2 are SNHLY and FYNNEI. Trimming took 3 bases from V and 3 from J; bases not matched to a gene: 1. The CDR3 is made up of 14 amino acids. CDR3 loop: CASSDGTGDYGYTF. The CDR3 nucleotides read TGTGCCAGCAGTGACGGGACAGGGGACTATGGCTACACCTTC. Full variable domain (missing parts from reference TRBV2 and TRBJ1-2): EPEVTQTPSHQVTQMGQEVILRCVPISNHLYFYWYRQILGQKVEFLVSFYNNEISEKSEIFDDQFSVERPDGSNFTLKIRSTKLEDSAMYFCASSDGTGDYGYTFGSGTRLTVV.

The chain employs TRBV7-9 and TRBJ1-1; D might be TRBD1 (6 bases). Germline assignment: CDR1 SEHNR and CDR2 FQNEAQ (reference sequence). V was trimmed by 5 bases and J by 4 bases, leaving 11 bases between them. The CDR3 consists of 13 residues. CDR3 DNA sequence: TGTGCCAGCAGCACACAGGGCGGCACTGAAGCTTTCTTT. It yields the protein CASSTQGGTEAFF.

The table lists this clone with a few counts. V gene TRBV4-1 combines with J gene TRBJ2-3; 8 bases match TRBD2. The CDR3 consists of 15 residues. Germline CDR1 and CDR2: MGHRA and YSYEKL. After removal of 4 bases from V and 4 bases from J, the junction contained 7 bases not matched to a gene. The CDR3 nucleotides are TGCGCCAGCAGCCGGGAGGAACTAGCGGCAGATACGCAGTATTTT. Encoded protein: CASSREELAADTQYF.

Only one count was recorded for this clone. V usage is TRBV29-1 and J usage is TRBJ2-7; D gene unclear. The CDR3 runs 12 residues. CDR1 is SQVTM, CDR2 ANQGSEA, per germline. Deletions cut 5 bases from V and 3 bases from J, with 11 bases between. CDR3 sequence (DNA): TGCAGCGTTAAAAGTAGCCACTACGAGCAGTACTTC. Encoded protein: CSVKSSHYEQYF.

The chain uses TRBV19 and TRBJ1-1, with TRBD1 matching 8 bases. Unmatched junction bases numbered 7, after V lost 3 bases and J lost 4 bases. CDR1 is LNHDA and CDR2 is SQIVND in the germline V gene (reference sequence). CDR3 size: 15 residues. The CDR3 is CASSIRGTGSTEAFF. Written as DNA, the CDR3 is TGTGCCAGTAGTATTCGGGGGACAGGCAGCACTGAAGCTTTCTTT.

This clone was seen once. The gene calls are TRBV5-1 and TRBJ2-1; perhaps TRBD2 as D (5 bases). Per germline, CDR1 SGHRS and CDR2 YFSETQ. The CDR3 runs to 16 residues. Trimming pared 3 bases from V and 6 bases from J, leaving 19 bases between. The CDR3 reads CASSSQPSGSLNEQFF. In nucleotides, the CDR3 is TGCGCCAGCAGCTCACAACCCTCGGGGTCGCTCAATGAGCAGTTCTTC. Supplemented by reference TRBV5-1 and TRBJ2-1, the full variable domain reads KAGVTQTPRYLIKTRGQQVTLSCSPISGHRSVSWYQQTPGQGLQFLFEYFSETQRNKGNFPGRFSGRQFSNSRSEMNVSTLELGDSALYLCASSSQPSGSLNEQFFGPGTRLTVL.

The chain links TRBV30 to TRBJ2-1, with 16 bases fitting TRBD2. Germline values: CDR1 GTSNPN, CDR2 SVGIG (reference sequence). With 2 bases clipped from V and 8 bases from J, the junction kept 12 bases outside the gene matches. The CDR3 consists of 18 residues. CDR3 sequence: CAWSRGAGTSGRADEQFF. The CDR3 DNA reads TGTGCCTGGAGTAGAGGAGCCGGGACTAGCGGGAGGGCGGATGAGCAGTTCTTC.

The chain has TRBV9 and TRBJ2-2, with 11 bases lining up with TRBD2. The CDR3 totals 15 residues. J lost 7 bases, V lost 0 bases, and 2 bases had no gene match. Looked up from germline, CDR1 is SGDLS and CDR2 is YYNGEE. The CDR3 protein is CASSVELAGVGELFF. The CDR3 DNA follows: TGTGCCAGCAGCGTAGAACTAGCGGGAGTCGGGGAGCTGTTTTTT.

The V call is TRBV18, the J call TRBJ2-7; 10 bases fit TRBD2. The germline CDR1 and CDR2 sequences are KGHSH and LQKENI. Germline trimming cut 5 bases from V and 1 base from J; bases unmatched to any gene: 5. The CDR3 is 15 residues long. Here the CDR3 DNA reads TGTGCCAGCTCAGTCCAAGCGGGAGGGTCCTACGAGCAGTACTTC. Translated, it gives CASSVQAGGSYEQYF.

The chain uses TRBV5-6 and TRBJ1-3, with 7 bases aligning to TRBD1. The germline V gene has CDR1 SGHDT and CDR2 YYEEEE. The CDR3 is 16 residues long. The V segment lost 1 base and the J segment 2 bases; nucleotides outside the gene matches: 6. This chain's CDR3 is CASSLRQGGAGNTIYF. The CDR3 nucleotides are TGTGCCAGCAGCTTGCGACAGGGAGGTGCTGGAAACACCATATATTTT.

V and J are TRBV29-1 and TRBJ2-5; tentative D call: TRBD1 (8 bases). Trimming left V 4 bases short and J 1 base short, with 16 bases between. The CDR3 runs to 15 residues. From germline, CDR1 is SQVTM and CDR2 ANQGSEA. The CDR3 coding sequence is TGCAGCGTTGGAGCGGACAGGGAGGGCCAAGAGACCCAGTACTTC. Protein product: CSVGADREGQETQYF.

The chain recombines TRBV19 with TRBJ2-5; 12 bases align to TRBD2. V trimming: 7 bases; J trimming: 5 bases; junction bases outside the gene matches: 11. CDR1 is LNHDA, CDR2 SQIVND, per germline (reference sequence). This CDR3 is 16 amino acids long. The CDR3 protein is CASTRLAGAPQETQYF. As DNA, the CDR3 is TGTGCCAGTACCAGACTAGCGGGAGCACCCCAGGAGACCCAGTACTTC.

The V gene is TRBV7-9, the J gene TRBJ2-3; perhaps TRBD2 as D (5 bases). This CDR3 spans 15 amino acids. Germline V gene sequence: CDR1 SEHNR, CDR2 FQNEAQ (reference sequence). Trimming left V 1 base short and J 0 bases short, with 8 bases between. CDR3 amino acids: CASSLGQRSTDTQYF. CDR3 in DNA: TGTGCCAGCAGCTTAGGGCAGCGGAGCACAGATACGCAGTATTTT.